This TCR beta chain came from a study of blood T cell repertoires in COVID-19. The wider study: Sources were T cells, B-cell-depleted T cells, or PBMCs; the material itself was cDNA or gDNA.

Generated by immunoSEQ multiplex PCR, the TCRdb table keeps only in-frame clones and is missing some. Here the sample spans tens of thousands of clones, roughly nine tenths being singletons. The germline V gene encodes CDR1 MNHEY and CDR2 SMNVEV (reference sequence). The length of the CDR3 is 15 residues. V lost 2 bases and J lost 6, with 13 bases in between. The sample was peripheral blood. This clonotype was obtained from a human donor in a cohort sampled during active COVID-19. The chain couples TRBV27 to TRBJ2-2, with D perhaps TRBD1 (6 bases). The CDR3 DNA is TGTGCCAGCAGTTTAACCAGGGGATTCGCCGGGGAGCTGTTTTTT. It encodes CASSLTRGFAGELFF.